Here is one T cell receptor delta chain with its context. Its cognate antigen is unknown. The sample originates from a study of Vδ1+ human thymocytes. The study's findings and limits: Thymic TRG and TRD repertoires appeared highly polyclonal, with Gaussian CDR3 length distributions. Unlike peripheral blood Vdelta1+ controls, thymic delta-chain sequences included roughly 22% Vdelta2 and few Vdelta3.

Thymocytes were sorted as CD3+ TCRVdelta1+ TCRVdelta2- after alphabeta T cell depletion. Purity of the sorted Vdelta1+ thymocytes ranged from about 98% to 99.6%. Sequences come from RNA converted to cDNA by reverse transcription. The CDR3 regions were amplified by multiplex PCR from V-gene primers to a constant-region primer. TCRdb applied CATT to the multiplex PCR reads for clone calling. The sample holds about 25,000 delta-chain clones, approximately 30% seen once. CDR1 and CDR2 (germline): TSWWSYY, QGS. The CDR3 totals 20 residues. The V segment lost 0 bases and the J segment 11 bases; nucleotides outside the gene matches: 22.

The chain couples TRDV1 to TRDJ1; 12 positions agree with TRDD3. The receptor was derived from a boy in the first two years of life who had congenital heart surgery. Sample: Vdelta1+ gamma-delta thymocytes from the thymus. Subset meaning: FACS-sorted CD3+ TCRalphabeta- TCRVdelta1+ TCRVdelta2- thymocytes. The CDR3 here is CALGELPGTGGYQNPIGLIF. DNA of the CDR3: TGTGCTCTTGGGGAACTTCCTGGTACTGGGGGATACCAGAACCCTATAGGGCTCATCTTT.